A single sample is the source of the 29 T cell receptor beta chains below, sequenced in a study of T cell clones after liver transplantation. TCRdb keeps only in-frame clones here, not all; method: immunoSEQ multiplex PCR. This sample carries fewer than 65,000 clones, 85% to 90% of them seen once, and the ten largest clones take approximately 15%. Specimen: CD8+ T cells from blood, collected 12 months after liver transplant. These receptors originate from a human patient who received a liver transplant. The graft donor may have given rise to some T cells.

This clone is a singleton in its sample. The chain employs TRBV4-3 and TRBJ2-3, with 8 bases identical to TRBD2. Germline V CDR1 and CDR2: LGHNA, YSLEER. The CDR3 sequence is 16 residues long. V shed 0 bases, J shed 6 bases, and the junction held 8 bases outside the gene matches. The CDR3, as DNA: TGCGCCAGCAGCCAAGATTCGGGGTCGGGGGGGGATACGCAGTATTTT. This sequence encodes CASSQDSGSGGDTQYF.

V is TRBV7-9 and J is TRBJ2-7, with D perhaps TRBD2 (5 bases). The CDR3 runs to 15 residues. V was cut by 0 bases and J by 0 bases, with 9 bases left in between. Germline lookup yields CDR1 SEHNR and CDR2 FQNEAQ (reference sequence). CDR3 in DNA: TGTGCCAGCAGCTTAGCGGGTAGCGACTCCTACGAGCAGTACTTC. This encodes CASSLAGSDSYEQYF.

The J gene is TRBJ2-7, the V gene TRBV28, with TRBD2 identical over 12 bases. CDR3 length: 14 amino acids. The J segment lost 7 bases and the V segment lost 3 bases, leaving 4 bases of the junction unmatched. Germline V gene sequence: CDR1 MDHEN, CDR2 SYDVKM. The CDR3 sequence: CASSLTSGSEEQYF. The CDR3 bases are TGTGCCAGCAGTTTGACTAGCGGGAGCGAGGAGCAGTACTTC.

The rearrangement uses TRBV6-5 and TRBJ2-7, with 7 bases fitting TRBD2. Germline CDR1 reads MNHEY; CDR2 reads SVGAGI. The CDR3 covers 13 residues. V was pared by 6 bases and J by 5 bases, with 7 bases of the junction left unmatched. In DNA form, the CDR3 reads TGTGCCAGCAGGCTGACTAGCACCGACGAGCAGTACTTC. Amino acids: CASRLTSTDEQYF.

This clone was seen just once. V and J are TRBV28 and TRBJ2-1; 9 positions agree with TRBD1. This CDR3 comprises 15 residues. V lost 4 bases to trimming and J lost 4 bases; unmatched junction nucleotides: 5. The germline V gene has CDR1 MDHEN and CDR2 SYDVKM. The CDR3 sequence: CASSYRGPRYNEQFF. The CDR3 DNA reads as TGTGCCAGCAGTTACAGGGGGCCGAGATACAATGAGCAGTTCTTC.

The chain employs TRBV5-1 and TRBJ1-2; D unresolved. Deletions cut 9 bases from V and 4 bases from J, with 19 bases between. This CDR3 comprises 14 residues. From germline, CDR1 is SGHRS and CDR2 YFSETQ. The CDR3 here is CAIRREDFPYGYTF. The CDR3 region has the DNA TGCGCCATCCGACGGGAGGATTTTCCCTATGGCTACACCTTC.

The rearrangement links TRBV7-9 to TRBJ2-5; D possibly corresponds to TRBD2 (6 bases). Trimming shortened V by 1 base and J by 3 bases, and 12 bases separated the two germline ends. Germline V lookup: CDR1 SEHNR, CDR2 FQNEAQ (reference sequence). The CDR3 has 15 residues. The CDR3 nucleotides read TGTGCCAGCAGCTTAGTACTTCGGGGGAAAGAGACCCAGTACTTC. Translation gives CASSLVLRGKETQYF.

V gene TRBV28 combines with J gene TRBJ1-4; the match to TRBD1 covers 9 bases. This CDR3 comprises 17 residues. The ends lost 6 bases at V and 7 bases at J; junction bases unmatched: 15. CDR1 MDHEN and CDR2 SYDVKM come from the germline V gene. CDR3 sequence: CASRPTGGPSVSEKLFF. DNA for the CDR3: TGTGCCAGCAGACCGACAGGGGGGCCCAGCGTCTCTGAAAAACTGTTTTTT.

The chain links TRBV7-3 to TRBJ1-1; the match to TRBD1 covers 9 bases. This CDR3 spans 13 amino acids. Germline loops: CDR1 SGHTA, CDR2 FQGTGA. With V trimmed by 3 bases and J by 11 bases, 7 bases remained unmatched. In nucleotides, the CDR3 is TGTGCCAGCAGCTTGGGACAGGGAAGATCGGCTTTCTTT. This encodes CASSLGQGRSAFF.

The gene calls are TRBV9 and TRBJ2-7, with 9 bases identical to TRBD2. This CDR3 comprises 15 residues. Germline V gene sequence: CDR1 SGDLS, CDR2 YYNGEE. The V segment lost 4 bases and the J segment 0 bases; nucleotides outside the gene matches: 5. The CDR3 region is CASSPSGGSSYEQYF. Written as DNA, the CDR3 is TGTGCCAGCAGCCCGAGCGGGGGGAGCTCCTACGAGCAGTACTTC.

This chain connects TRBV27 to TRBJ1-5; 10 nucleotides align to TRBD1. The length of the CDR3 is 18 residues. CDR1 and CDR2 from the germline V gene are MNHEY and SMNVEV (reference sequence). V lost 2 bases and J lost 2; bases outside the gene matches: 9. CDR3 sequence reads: CASSLIGDRGRGNQPQHF. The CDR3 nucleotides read TGTGCCAGCAGTTTAATTGGGGACAGGGGAAGGGGCAATCAGCCCCAGCATTTT.

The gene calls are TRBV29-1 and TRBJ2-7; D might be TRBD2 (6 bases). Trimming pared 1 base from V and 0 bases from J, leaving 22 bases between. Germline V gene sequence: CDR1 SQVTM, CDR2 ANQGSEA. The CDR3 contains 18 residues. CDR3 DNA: TGCAGCGTTGAAGGTGTCCTGGCGGGGTTTCCCCCCTCCTACGAGCAGTACTTC. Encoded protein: CSVEGVLAGFPPSYEQYF.

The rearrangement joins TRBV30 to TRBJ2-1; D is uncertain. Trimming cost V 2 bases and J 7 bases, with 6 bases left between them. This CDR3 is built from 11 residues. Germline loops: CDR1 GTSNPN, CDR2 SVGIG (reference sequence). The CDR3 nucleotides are TGTGCCTGGAGTTTAGGGAATGAGCAGTTCTTC. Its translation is CAWSLGNEQFF.

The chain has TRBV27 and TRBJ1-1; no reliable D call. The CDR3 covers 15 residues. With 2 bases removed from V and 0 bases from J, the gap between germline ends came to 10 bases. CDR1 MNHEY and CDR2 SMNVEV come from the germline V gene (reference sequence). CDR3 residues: CASSLGVGVNTEAFF. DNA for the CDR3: TGTGCCAGCAGTTTAGGCGTCGGGGTGAACACTGAAGCTTTCTTT.

CDR3 nucleotide sequence: TGTGCCAGCAGCTTGTCGGCAAGGGGAATTCTCACTGAAGCTTTCTTT. This encodes CASSLSARGILTEAFF. The rearrangement uses TRBV5-8 and TRBJ1-1, with D perhaps matching TRBD1 (5 bases). The V and J ends lost 1 base and 4 bases respectively, with 17 bases between them. The CDR3 covers 16 residues. Germline CDR1 SGHTS, CDR2 YDEGEE.

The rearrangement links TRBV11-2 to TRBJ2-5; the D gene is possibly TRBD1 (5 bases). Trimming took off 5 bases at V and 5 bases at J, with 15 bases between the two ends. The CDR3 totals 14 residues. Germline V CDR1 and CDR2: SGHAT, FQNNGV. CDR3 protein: CASSTDGHLETQYF. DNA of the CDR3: TGTGCCAGCAGCACGGACGGACACTTGGAGACCCAGTACTTC. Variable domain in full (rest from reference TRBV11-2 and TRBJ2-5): EAGVAQSPRYKIIEKRQSVAFWCNPISGHATLYWYQQILGQGPKLLIQFQNNGVVDDSQLPKDRFSAERLKGVDSTLKIQPAKLEDSAVYLCASSTDGHLETQYFGPGTRLLVL.

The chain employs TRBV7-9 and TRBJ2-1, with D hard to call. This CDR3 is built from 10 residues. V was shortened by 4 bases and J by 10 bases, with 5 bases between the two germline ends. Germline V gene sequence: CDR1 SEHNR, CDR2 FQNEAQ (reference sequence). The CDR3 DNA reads TGTGCCAGCAGCTACGGGGAGCAGTTCTTC. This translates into CASSYGEQFF.

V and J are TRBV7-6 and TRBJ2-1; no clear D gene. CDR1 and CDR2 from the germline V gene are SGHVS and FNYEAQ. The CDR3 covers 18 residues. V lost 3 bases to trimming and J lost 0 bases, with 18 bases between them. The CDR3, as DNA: TGTGCCAGCAGCTTTGTGGGCGCTGAGACCAGCTCCTACAATGAGCAGTTCTTC. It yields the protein CASSFVGAETSSYNEQFF.

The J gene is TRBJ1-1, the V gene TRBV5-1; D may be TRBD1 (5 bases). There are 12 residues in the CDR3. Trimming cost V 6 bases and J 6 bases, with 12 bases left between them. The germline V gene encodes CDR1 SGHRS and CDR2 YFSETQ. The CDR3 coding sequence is TGCGCCAGCACCTCGGGGGGTGCTGAAGCTTTCTTT. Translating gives CASTSGGAEAFF.

The CDR3 DNA reads as TGCGCCAGCAGCCCCGAGGGAAATGAAAAACTGTTTTTT. Translated: CASSPEGNEKLFF. The gene calls are TRBV4-3 and TRBJ1-4; D is uncertain. CDR3 length: 13 residues. The V gene's germline CDR1 is LGHNA and CDR2 YSLEER. V lost 4 bases and J lost 5, with 8 bases in between.

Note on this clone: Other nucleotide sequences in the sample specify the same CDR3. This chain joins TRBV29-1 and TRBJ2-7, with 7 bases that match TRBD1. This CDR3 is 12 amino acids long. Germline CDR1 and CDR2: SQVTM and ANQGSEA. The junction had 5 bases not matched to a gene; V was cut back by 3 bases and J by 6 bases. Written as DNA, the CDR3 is TGCAGCGTTGAGGTAGGGGGCAGCGAGCAGTACTTC. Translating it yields CSVEVGGSEQYF.

The DNA of the CDR3 is TGTGCCAGCAGATCCGGGACAGGTGAGCAGTACTTC. Its protein product is CASRSGTGEQYF. V gene TRBV2 combines with J gene TRBJ2-7; 8 bases are a match to TRBD1. This CDR3 contains 12 residues. CDR1 SNHLY and CDR2 FYNNEI come from the germline V gene. V was clipped by 6 bases and J by 7 bases; unmatched bases: 5.

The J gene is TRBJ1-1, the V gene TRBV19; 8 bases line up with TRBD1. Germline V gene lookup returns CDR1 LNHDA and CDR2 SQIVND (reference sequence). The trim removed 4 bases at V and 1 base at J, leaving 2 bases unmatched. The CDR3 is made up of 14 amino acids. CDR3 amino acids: CASSTGTGNTEAFF. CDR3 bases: TGTGCCAGTAGTACCGGGACAGGGAACACTGAAGCTTTCTTT.

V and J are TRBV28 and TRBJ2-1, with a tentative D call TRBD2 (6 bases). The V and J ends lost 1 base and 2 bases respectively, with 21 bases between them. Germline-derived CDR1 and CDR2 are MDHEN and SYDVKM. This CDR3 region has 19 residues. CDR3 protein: CASSLYRVRGTRPYNEQFF. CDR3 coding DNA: TGTGCCAGCAGTTTATATAGGGTACGGGGGACCCGCCCCTACAATGAGCAGTTCTTC.

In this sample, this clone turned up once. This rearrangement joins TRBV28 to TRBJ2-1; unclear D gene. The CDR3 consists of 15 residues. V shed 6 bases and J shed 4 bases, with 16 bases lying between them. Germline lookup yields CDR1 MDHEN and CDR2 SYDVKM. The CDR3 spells CASSSADDPYNEQFF. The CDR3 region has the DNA TGTGCCAGCAGCTCTGCCGACGATCCGTACAATGAGCAGTTCTTC.

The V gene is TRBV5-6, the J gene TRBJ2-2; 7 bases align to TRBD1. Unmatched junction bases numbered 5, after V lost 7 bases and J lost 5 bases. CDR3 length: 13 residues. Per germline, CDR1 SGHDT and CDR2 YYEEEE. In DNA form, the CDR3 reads TGTGCCAGCCGGGACAGCTTAACCGGGGAGCTGTTTTTT. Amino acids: CASRDSLTGELFF.

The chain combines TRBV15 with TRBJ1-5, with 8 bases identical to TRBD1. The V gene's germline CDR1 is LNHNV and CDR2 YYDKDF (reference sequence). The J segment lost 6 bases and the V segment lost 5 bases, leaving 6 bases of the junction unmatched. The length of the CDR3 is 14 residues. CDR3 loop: CATSPTGAVQPQHF. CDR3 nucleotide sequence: TGTGCCACCAGCCCGACAGGGGCGGTTCAGCCCCAGCATTTT.

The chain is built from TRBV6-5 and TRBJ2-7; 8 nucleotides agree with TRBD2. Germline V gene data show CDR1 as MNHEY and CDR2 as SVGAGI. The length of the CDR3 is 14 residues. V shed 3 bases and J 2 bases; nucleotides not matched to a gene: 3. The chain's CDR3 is CASSYTSGPYEQYF. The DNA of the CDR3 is TGTGCCAGCAGTTATACTAGCGGCCCCTACGAGCAGTACTTC.

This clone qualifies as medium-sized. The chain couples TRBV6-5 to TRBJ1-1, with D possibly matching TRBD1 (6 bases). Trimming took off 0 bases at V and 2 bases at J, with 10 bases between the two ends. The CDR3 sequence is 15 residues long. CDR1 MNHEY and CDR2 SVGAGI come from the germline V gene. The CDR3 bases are TGTGCCAGCAGTTACTCGTGGACAGATAACACTGAAGCTTTCTTT. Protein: CASSYSWTDNTEAFF.